The 12 T cell receptor beta chains in this list originate from one sample, sequenced in a study of control samples from healthy donors and cancer patients. The data were produced by immunoSEQ multiplex PCR, yet TCRdb's version contains in-frame clones alone and is incomplete. This table holds approximately 180,000 clones, 75% to 95% found once. Sequenced sample: blood. The receptors originated from a woman aged 40-49 years in good health.

The chain couples TRBV4-1 to TRBJ2-7, with 7 bases matching TRBD1. Germline-derived CDR1 and CDR2 are MGHRA and YSYEKL. V was clipped by 4 bases and J by 3 bases; unmatched bases: 9. The CDR3 covers 15 residues. This CDR3 reads CASSPGQDSYYEQYF. CDR3 coding DNA: TGCGCCAGCAGCCCTGGACAGGACTCCTACTACGAGCAGTACTTC.

This chain joins TRBV19 and TRBJ2-2, with TRBD1 matching 9 bases. Germline values: CDR1 LNHDA, CDR2 SQIVND (reference sequence). The trim removed 4 bases at V and 0 bases at J, leaving 0 bases unmatched. The CDR3 is 15 residues long. The CDR3 region has the DNA TGTGCCAGTAGTAGGACAGGGGCGAACACCGGGGAGCTGTTTTTT. As protein: CASSRTGANTGELFF.

In regard to this clone: This same CDR3 is encoded by further DNA sequences in the sample. The chain couples TRBV2 to TRBJ2-5, with D possibly TRBD1 on 6 matching bases. Germline V CDR1 and CDR2: SNHLY, FYNNEI. The CDR3 is 14 amino acids. Trimming stripped 3 bases from V and 0 bases from J, with 8 bases between. Here the CDR3 reads CASSDNRDQETQYF. The CDR3 DNA reads as TGTGCCAGCAGTGATAACAGGGACCAAGAGACCCAGTACTTC.

The chain combines TRBV5-6 with TRBJ2-3; tentatively, D is TRBD1 (6 bases). This CDR3 has 12 residues. V lost 4 bases, J lost 5 bases, and 8 bases lay in between. Germline V lookup: CDR1 SGHDT, CDR2 YYEEEE. CDR3 in DNA: TGTGCCAGCAGCCTGGGACAAGATACGCAGTATTTT. This translates into CASSLGQDTQYF.

The chain recombines TRBV18 with TRBJ2-1, with 7 bases fitting TRBD2. Trimming cost V 3 bases and J 8 bases; bases outside gene matches: 7. CDR3 length: 14 amino acids. Germline V gene data show CDR1 as KGHSH and CDR2 as LQKENI. The CDR3 spells CASSPMSRGDEQFF. The CDR3 DNA sequence: TGTGCCAGCTCACCGATGAGCCGGGGGGATGAGCAGTTCTTC.

The chain is built from TRBV7-2 and TRBJ2-1; a possible D gene is TRBD2 (6 bases). V was pared by 6 bases and J by 2 bases, with 14 bases between. This CDR3 is built from 15 residues. Germline-derived CDR1 and CDR2 are SGHTA and FQGNSA. CDR3 in amino acids: CASSQLALTYNEQFF. The CDR3 DNA follows: TGTGCCAGCAGTCAACTAGCACTTACCTACAATGAGCAGTTCTTC.

The chain has TRBV6-5 and TRBJ1-2, with D perhaps TRBD1 (6 bases). The ends were cut back, 8 bases at V and 3 bases at J, with 16 bases in the middle. Looked up from germline, CDR1 is MNHEY and CDR2 is SVGAGI. The CDR3 runs to 14 residues. The chain's CDR3 is CASSLLQGYYGYTF. The CDR3 nucleotides are TGTGCCAGCTCACTACTACAGGGATACTATGGCTACACCTTC.

The chain combines TRBV7-2 with TRBJ2-7; D is undetermined. Trimming stripped 7 bases from V and 5 bases from J, with 15 bases between. In germline, CDR1 is SGHTA, CDR2 FQGNSA. The CDR3 is 13 amino acids. The CDR3 region has the DNA TGTGCCAGCACCCCAACGCAGGTGGACGAGCAGTACTTC. Its protein is CASTPTQVDEQYF.

This clone occurred once. The gene calls are TRBV6-2 or TRBV6-3 and TRBJ1-1, with D uncertain. Germline V CDR1 and CDR2: MNHEY, SVGEGT. The V end was cut by 4 bases, the J end by 1 base, with 4 bases between. This CDR3 spans 12 amino acids. CDR3 bases: TGTGCCAGCAGTTGGGAGAACACTGAAGCTTTCTTT. Amino acid sequence: CASSWENTEAFF.

The chain uses TRBV19 and TRBJ2-3; perhaps TRBD2 as D (5 bases). Germline values: CDR1 LNHDA, CDR2 SQIVND (reference sequence). V was cut by 10 bases and J by 3 bases, with 14 bases left in between. The CDR3 is made up of 13 amino acids. Here the CDR3 DNA reads TGTGCCACTCGGGGTATCTTGACAGATACGCAGTATTTT. Residues: CATRGILTDTQYF.

V and J are TRBV7-9 and TRBJ2-3; D may be TRBD2 (5 bases). Germline assignment: CDR1 SEHNR and CDR2 FQNEAQ (reference sequence). With 5 bases removed from V and 6 bases from J, the gap between germline ends came to 15 bases. The CDR3 extends over 14 amino acids. CDR3 nucleotides: TGTGCCAGCAGCATCAGCGGAGACGCGGATACGCAGTATTTT. It codes for CASSISGDADTQYF.

The chain carries TRBV2 and TRBJ1-2; TRBD1 matches at 12 bases. Germline values: CDR1 SNHLY, CDR2 FYNNEI. CDR3 length equals 15 residues. V lost 5 bases and J lost 5; bases outside the gene matches: 6. The CDR3 sequence is CASSSQGQGAYGYTF. In nucleotides, the CDR3 is TGTGCCAGCAGTTCTCAGGGACAGGGGGCGTATGGCTACACCTTC.